The text below deals with one TCR beta chain. What it binds is unknown. The sample is drawn from a study of OX40 agonist ivuxolimab in advanced cancers. Study-wide context: Patients took ivuxolimab, an agonistic anti-OX40 (CD134) antibody. Patients with hepatocellular carcinoma, melanoma, renal cell or head and neck cancer made up the dose-escalation patients.

The repertoire was sequenced with immunoSEQ multiplex PCR; TCRdb's copy has only in-frame clones and lacks some. Of fewer than 35,000 clones listed, roughly 79% are singletons. Findings and caveats of the study: Clones of CD4+ and CD8+ blood T cells grew by week 6 at doses of 0.1 to 3.0 mg/kg.

CDR1 is KGHSH and CDR2 is LQKENI in the germline V gene. The length of the CDR3 is 16 residues. V was shortened by 3 bases and J by 7 bases, with 19 bases between the two germline ends. V gene TRBV18 combines with J gene TRBJ2-1; TRBD1 is a possible D gene (5 bases). This TCR was recovered from an adult with an advanced solid tumor such as melanoma, head and neck, liver or kidney cancer. The source material was CD4+ or CD8+ T cells sorted from blood, sampled in a trial of the OX40 agonist ivuxolimab. The CDR3 DNA reads TGTGCCAGCTCACCGAAGAACCCCCAGGGCGATAATGAGCAGTTCTTC. The encoded protein is CASSPKNPQGDNEQFF.